This note documents a single T cell receptor (beta chain) sequence. The target antigen is unknown. The data are from a study of CXCR3-negative and CXCR3-positive naive CD8 T cells. General observations from the study: Comparison of naive cells showed more hydrophobic TRB CDR3s in CXCR3-positive than in CXCR3-negative naive cells. For memory CD8+ cells diversity was much lower, but both naive subsets had comparably high diversity. Across naive subsets, surface CD5 expression was comparable, and TCR strength was inferred from properties of the TRB CDR3. Naive CXCR3-negative and CXCR3-positive cells had similar TRBV-TRBJ usage; memory differed.

Phenotypically, naive CD8+ T cells corresponded to CD45RO-CCR7+CD27+CD95-. All TRB cDNA libraries came from 5' RACE performed with UMI labels. TCRdb re-called the 5' RACE reads, yielding one record per CDR3 amino acid sequence without DNA. The sample data list about 60,000 distinct CDR3 sequences. Sequencing input: naive CXCR3+ CD8+ T cells from blood. Subset defined: CD45RO-CCR7+CD27+CD95- naive CD8+ T cells expressing CXCR3 (TNR3+). The TCR was taken from a human donor in good health. Some clones in this sample may be carry-over from other donors' samples.

The CDR3 spells CSARVYSPPSFGGYGYTF. This chain uses TRBV20-1 with TRBJ1-2; TCRdb's assignment of TRBD1 cannot be checked, as there is no DNA. The CDR3 spans 18 residues. Germline V CDR1 and CDR2: DFQATT, SNEGSKA (reference sequence).